The 24 T cell receptor beta chains below come from one sample, sequenced in a study of blood T cell repertoires in COVID-19. The repertoire was sequenced with immunoSEQ multiplex PCR; TCRdb's copy has only in-frame clones and lacks some. This table holds approximately 200,000 clones, approximately 84% found once. The specimen sequenced was peripheral blood. These TCRs come from a woman younger than 45 who had recovered from COVID-19.

CDR3 in DNA: TGCGCCAGCAGCCGAAGCGGGAGGGATTCCAATGAGCAGTTCTTC. It yields the protein CASSRSGRDSNEQFF. The V call is TRBV5-1, the J call TRBJ2-1; 10 positions match TRBD2. The junction had 7 bases not matched to a gene; V was cut back by 4 bases and J by 6 bases. Germline CDR1 reads SGHRS; CDR2 reads YFSETQ. The CDR3 is 15 residues long.

The chain recombines TRBV6-5 with TRBJ2-7; tentatively, D is TRBD1 (5 bases). Germline V CDR1 and CDR2: MNHEY, SVGAGI. Trimming removed 2 bases from V and 5 bases from J, with 16 bases in between. CDR3 length: 15 residues. DNA for the CDR3: TGTGCCAGCAGTTACCAAGGACACGTTTCAAACGAGCAGTACTTC. Translating gives CASSYQGHVSNEQYF.

The CDR3, as DNA: TGTGCCAGCAGCTCCCGCAGTGTCACCGGGGAGCTGTTTTTT. This gives the protein CASSSRSVTGELFF. The chain recombines TRBV11-3 with TRBJ2-2; no clear D gene. V was pared by 4 bases and J by 4 bases, with 10 bases between. The germline V gene has CDR1 SGHNT and CDR2 YENEEA. The CDR3 totals 14 residues.

V usage is TRBV12-3 or TRBV12-4 and J usage is TRBJ1-2; 8 nucleotides line up with TRBD1. The CDR3 runs to 13 residues. The junction had 2 bases not matched to a gene; V was cut back by 2 bases and J by 6 bases. The CDR3: CASSLQGANGYTF. CDR3 nucleotides: TGTGCCAGCAGTTTACAGGGGGCAAATGGCTACACCTTC.

The chain combines TRBV12-3 or TRBV12-4 with TRBJ2-2; D might be TRBD1 (5 bases). V was cut by 6 bases and J by 6 bases, with 8 bases left in between. This CDR3 comprises 12 residues. The CDR3 loop is CASSQQAGELFF. In DNA form, the CDR3 reads TGTGCCAGCAGCCAACAGGCCGGGGAGCTGTTTTTT.

The genes are TRBV5-4 and TRBJ2-1; TRBD1 agrees at 8 bases. J lost 4 bases, V lost 4 bases, and 7 bases had no gene match. Germline loops: CDR1 SGHNT, CDR2 YYREEE (reference sequence). The CDR3 is 15 amino acids. CDR3 loop: CASSMDRANYNEQFF. Here the CDR3 DNA reads TGTGCCAGCAGCATGGACAGGGCAAATTACAATGAGCAGTTCTTC.

This rearrangement joins TRBV7-2 to TRBJ2-2; 11 bases agree with TRBD2. From germline, CDR1 is SGHTA and CDR2 FQGNSA. The CDR3 covers 16 residues. V was pared by 5 bases and J by 3 bases, with 5 bases of the junction left unmatched. As DNA, the CDR3 is TGTGCCAGCAGCCGTACTAGCGGGAGTGACACCGGGGAGCTGTTTTTT. It yields the protein CASSRTSGSDTGELFF.

The chain uses TRBV6-6 and TRBJ1-1, with unresolved D. The CDR3 spans 12 residues. Germline CDR1 and CDR2: MNHNY and SVGAGI (reference sequence). The V and J ends lost 9 bases and 7 bases respectively, with 15 bases between them. The CDR3 here is CASSESVGEAFF. The CDR3 DNA sequence: TGTGCCAGTTCTGAGTCGGTCGGTGAAGCTTTCTTT.

The CDR3 protein is CASSLSTSGEVEQFF. CDR3 DNA: TGTGCCAGCAGTTTGTCTACTAGCGGGGAAGTTGAGCAGTTCTTC. The V gene is TRBV28, the J gene TRBJ2-1; 10 bases are shared with TRBD2. The CDR3 contains 15 residues. CDR1 MDHEN and CDR2 SYDVKM come from the germline V gene. V shed 3 bases, J shed 9 bases, and the junction held 8 bases outside the gene matches.

The table lists this clone with a count of one. V gene TRBV10-1 combines with J gene TRBJ2-3; 9 nucleotides match TRBD2. Trimming removed 3 bases from V and 5 bases from J; junction bases left unmatched: 3. Germline V gene data show CDR1 as WNHNN and CDR2 as SYGVQD (reference sequence). The CDR3 runs to 14 residues. The CDR3 sequence: CASSEGLAIDTQYF. Here the CDR3 DNA reads TGCGCCAGCAGTGAAGGACTAGCGATAGATACGCAGTATTTT.

This chain links TRBV28 with TRBJ2-3, with 7 positions matching TRBD2. The trim removed 6 bases at V and 9 bases at J, leaving 6 bases unmatched. Germline V gives CDR1 MDHEN, CDR2 SYDVKM. The CDR3 totals 12 residues. The CDR3 reads CASSNSGRTQYF. CDR3 bases: TGTGCCAGCAGCAATTCCGGGAGGACGCAGTATTTT.

This chain joins TRBV29-1 and TRBJ1-2; 7 nucleotides agree with TRBD1. Germline assignment: CDR1 SQVTM and CDR2 ANQGSEA. This CDR3 is 13 amino acids long. V shed 3 bases, J shed 4 bases, and the junction held 5 bases outside the gene matches. As DNA, the CDR3 is TGCAGCGTTGATGCAGGGGGAGGCTATGGCTACACCTTC. Translating gives CSVDAGGGYGYTF.

The chain uses TRBV30 and TRBJ2-7; D is uncertain. The germline gives CDR1 GTSNPN, CDR2 SVGIG (reference sequence). The CDR3 has 12 residues. V lost 3 bases to trimming and J lost 3 bases, with 9 bases between them. CDR3 in DNA: TGTGCCTGGAGAGAAAACAGCTACGAGCAGTACTTC. This sequence encodes CAWRENSYEQYF.

This sequence joins TRBV6-1 and TRBJ1-5, with D unclear. The V end lost 2 bases, the J end lost 6 bases, and 8 bases lay between the germline ends. Germline CDR1 is MNHNS and CDR2 is SASEGT. The CDR3 length is 13 residues. The CDR3 DNA is TGTGCCAGCAGTGAAATTGCGGCTCAGCCCCAGCATTTT. This gives the protein CASSEIAAQPQHF.

This chain uses TRBV3-1 (or the pseudogene TRBV3-2) with TRBJ2-3; maybe TRBD2 (6 bases). Germline V gives CDR1 LGHDT, CDR2 YNNKEL (reference sequence). This CDR3 region has 16 residues. The V and J ends lost 6 bases and 3 bases respectively, with 19 bases between them. The CDR3 nucleotides read TGTGCCAGCAGAGAAGAATTCGGGGGTAGGACAGATACGCAGTATTTT. Translated: CASREEFGGRTDTQYF.

The chain carries TRBV30 and TRBJ2-6, with TRBD1 matching over 10 bases. The germline V gene has CDR1 GTSNPN and CDR2 SVGIG (reference sequence). The CDR3 extends over 17 amino acids. V dropped 3 bases and J dropped 2; count of bases not matched to a gene: 7. CDR3 DNA: TGTGCCTGGAGCGCCGGGACAGGGGTTACTGGGGCCAACGTCCTGACTTTC. This sequence encodes CAWSAGTGVTGANVLTF.

The chain couples TRBV28 to TRBJ2-7; no clear D gene. The CDR3 consists of 13 residues. Germline V lookup: CDR1 MDHEN, CDR2 SYDVKM. Trimming removed 6 bases from V and 3 bases from J, with 12 bases in between. The CDR3, as DNA: TGTGCCAGCAGCCTACAAGGCGGCTACGAGCAGTACTTC. Translated, it gives CASSLQGGYEQYF.

The chain is built from TRBV10-1 and TRBJ2-1; D might be TRBD1 (5 bases). The V gene lost 1 base and the J gene lost 4 bases, with 17 bases spanning the gap. The CDR3 covers 17 residues. Germline values: CDR1 WNHNN, CDR2 SYGVQD (reference sequence). The CDR3 region has the DNA TGCGCCAGCAGTGAGTACGGTGGCGAGACAGCATACAATGAGCAGTTCTTC. This sequence encodes CASSEYGGETAYNEQFF.

The CDR3 DNA reads TGTGCCAGCAGCCCGACAGAGGAGCAGTACTTC. Encoded protein: CASSPTEEQYF. The rearrangement uses TRBV2 and TRBJ2-7, with D possibly matching TRBD1 (5 bases). The CDR3 sequence is 11 residues long. Trimming took 6 bases from V and 7 from J, leaving 10 bases between them. Germline V gene sequence: CDR1 SNHLY, CDR2 FYNNEI.

J is TRBJ1-1 and V is TRBV19; D might be TRBD1 (5 bases). Trimming took off 2 bases at V and 5 bases at J, with 21 bases between the two ends. The germline CDR1 and CDR2 sequences are LNHDA and SQIVND (reference sequence). There are 17 residues in the CDR3. The DNA for the CDR3 is TGTGCCAGTAGTATAATGGGTTTGGGACGGGAGATGACTGAAGCTTTCTTT. Translation: CASSIMGLGREMTEAFF.

The V and J genes are TRBV27 and TRBJ2-1, with 11 bases that match TRBD2. The ends lost 6 bases at V and 2 bases at J; junction bases unmatched: 15. The germline V gene has CDR1 MNHEY and CDR2 SMNVEV (reference sequence). This CDR3 has 19 amino acids. CDR3 loop: CASSRLAGIFKGAYNEQFF. The CDR3 DNA is TGTGCCAGCAGCCGACTAGCGGGGATATTTAAGGGAGCCTACAATGAGCAGTTCTTC.

The V call is TRBV14, the J call TRBJ2-7, with a tentative D call TRBD1 (6 bases). The CDR3 contains 14 residues. Germline CDR1 SGHDN, CDR2 FVKESK. V lost 3 bases and J lost 2, with 11 bases in between. The CDR3 nucleotides read TGTGCCAGCAGCCAGAGGGACAAACCCTACGAGCAGTACTTC. Translating gives CASSQRDKPYEQYF.

This clone was detected once. At the DNA level, this CDR3 is encoded by other sequences in the same sample as well. The chain couples TRBV27 to TRBJ2-7; D is unresolved. Germline CDR1 is MNHEY and CDR2 is SMNVEV (reference sequence). CDR3 size: 12 residues. V lost 2 bases and J lost 4, with 6 bases in between. CDR3 coding DNA: TGTGCCAGCAGTTTACGCGGATACGAGCAGTACTTC. This sequence encodes CASSLRGYEQYF.

The chain is built from TRBV9 and TRBJ1-2; D ambiguous. Germline V gene data show CDR1 as SGDLS and CDR2 as YYNGEE. The CDR3 runs 13 residues. The V gene lost 4 bases and the J gene lost 1 base, with 8 bases spanning the gap. The CDR3: CASSSVVNYGYTF. The CDR3 nucleotides are TGTGCCAGCAGCTCGGTCGTTAACTATGGCTACACCTTC.